The rows below give T cell receptor beta chains drawn from one sample of a study of beta chain features in type 1 diabetes. Sequenced by immunoSEQ multiplex PCR; TCRdb stores in-frame clones only, minus some. The sample holds approximately 470,000 clones, around 28% seen once. The material sequenced was naive CD4+ T cells from blood. The receptors come from a man aged 18 to 35 in good health. Each CDR3 is given with its conserved first and last residue. Fields, in order: J gene, D gene, V gene, clone size, CDR3 protein, CDR3 DNA. The D gene is left open where the match is weak. For some rows the clone size is stated as once, few or many, or as a class when expanded; others skip it.

>TRBJ1-3|-|TRBV30|few
CAWSIGASGNTIYF
TGTGCCTGGAGTATCGGAGCTTCTGGAAACACCATATATTTT
>TRBJ2-1|TRBD1|TRBV7-9|-
CASSLAPGQANSNEQFF
TGTGCCAGCAGCTTAGCGCCGGGACAGGCGAATTCAAATGAGCAGTTCTTC
>TRBJ2-7|-|TRBV7-2|few
CASSVGHGYEQYF
TGTGCCAGCAGCGTAGGACACGGCTACGAGCAGTACTTC
>TRBJ2-7|-|TRBV21-1|-
CASSTRTGNGDEQYF
TGTGCCAGCAGCACCCGGACAGGGAACGGCGACGAGCAGTACTTC
>TRBJ2-4|-|TRBV30|-
CAWSVLPWGSSKNIQYF
TGTGCCTGGAGTGTATTACCCTGGGGGAGTTCCAAAAACATTCAGTACTTC
>TRBJ2-7|-|TRBV19|-
CASSIDRHYEQYF
TGTGCCAGTAGTATCGACAGACACTACGAGCAGTACTTC
>TRBJ2-1|-|TRBV20-1|few
CSALENEQFF
TGCAGTGCTCTAGAGAATGAGCAGTTCTTC
>TRBJ1-1|-|TRBV11-2|-
CASSSGTEAFF
TGTGCCAGCAGCTCAGGCACTGAAGCTTTCTTT
>TRBJ2-1|TRBD2|TRBV30|-
CAWRIGRSYNEQFF
TGTGCCTGGAGGATCGGGAGGAGCTACAATGAGCAGTTCTTC
>TRBJ2-5|TRBD2|TRBV5-1|few
CASSLGSGTNTQETQYF
TGCGCCAGCAGCTTGGGGAGCGGGACTAACACCCAAGAGACCCAGTACTTC
>TRBJ2-7|-|TRBV4-3|-
CASSQARTPSYEQYF
TGCGCCAGCAGCCAAGCGCGGACACCCTCCTACGAGCAGTACTTC
>TRBJ2-1|-|TRBV6-5|-
CASTSTYNEQFF
TGTGCCAGCACCTCAACCTACAATGAGCAGTTCTTC
>TRBJ2-5|TRBD1|TRBV6-5|-
CASSSPGQGAGKTQYF
TGTGCCAGCAGTTCGCCCGGACAGGGGGCGGGAAAGACCCAGTACTTC
>TRBJ2-1|-|TRBV11-1|-
CASSLPSNNEQFF
TGTGCCAGCAGCTTACCCTCTAATAATGAGCAGTTCTTC
>TRBJ2-2|TRBD2|TRBV29-1|-
CSVDSGSNTGELFF
TGCAGCGTTGACAGCGGGAGTAACACCGGGGAGCTGTTTTTT
>TRBJ2-5|TRBD2|TRBV5-1|few
CASSLSSGSAQETQYF
TGCGCCAGCAGCCTGAGCAGCGGGAGCGCTCAAGAGACCCAGTACTTC
>TRBJ2-6|TRBD1|TRBV5-1|few
CASSSLEQGAGANVLTF
TGCGCCAGCAGCTCCCTAGAACAGGGGGCTGGGGCCAACGTCCTGACTTTC
>TRBJ2-5|TRBD2|TRBV5-1|-
CASSFGLAEETQYF
TGCGCCAGCAGCTTTGGACTAGCAGAGGAGACCCAGTACTTC
>TRBJ2-5|-|TRBV4-3|-
CASSQDRTVMAQYF
TGCGCCAGCAGCCAAGATCGGACAGTTATGGCCCAGTACTTC
>TRBJ1-1|-|TRBV30|-
CAWSSGLRAEAFF
TGTGCCTGGAGTTCGGGCCTTAGGGCTGAAGCTTTCTTT
>TRBJ1-3|-|TRBV29-1|few
CSASTGTRNTIYF
TGCAGCGCCTCCACCGGTACTAGAAACACCATATATTTT
>TRBJ2-7|-|TRBV7-2|few
CASGQGSMALYEQYF
TGTGCCAGCGGGCAAGGGTCAATGGCATTGTACGAGCAGTACTTC
>TRBJ1-2|TRBD1|TRBV29-1|few
CSDRQGDGYTF
TGCAGCGACCGACAGGGTGATGGCTACACCTTC
>TRBJ2-1|-|TRBV4-1|-
CASSRSGTYNEQFF
TGCGCCAGCAGCCGGTCGGGCACTTACAATGAGCAGTTCTTC
>TRBJ1-2|-|TRBV2|-
CASQVYGYTF
TGTGCCAGCCAGGTCTATGGCTACACCTTC
>TRBJ1-1|TRBD1|TRBV9|-
CASSLTGGWNTEAFF
TGTGCCAGCAGCCTAACAGGGGGCTGGAACACTGAAGCTTTCTTT
>TRBJ1-5|TRBD1|TRBV18|-
CASSLGQGNNQPQHF
TGTGCCAGCTCACTGGGACAGGGGAACAATCAGCCCCAGCATTTT
>TRBJ2-7|-|TRBV7-9|-
CASRLRMGEQYF
TGTGCCAGCAGGCTCAGAATGGGTGAGCAGTACTTC
>TRBJ2-2|TRBD2|TRBV4-1|few
CASSQGFSGISGGELFF
TGCGCCAGCAGCCAAGGGTTTAGCGGGATTTCTGGCGGGGAGCTGTTTTTT
>TRBJ2-7|-|TRBV29-1|-
CSVGGSNYEQYF
TGCAGCGTTGGGGGCTCGAACTACGAGCAGTACTTC
>TRBJ2-3|-|TRBV7-9|few
CASSFGGPTDTQYF
TGTGCCAGCAGCTTTGGGGGTCCCACAGATACGCAGTATTTT
>TRBJ2-2|TRBD2|TRBV28|few
CASGRDRTGELFF
TGTGCCAGCGGGAGGGATAGAACCGGGGAGCTGTTTTTT
>TRBJ2-1|-|TRBV28|few
CASNWRESSYNEQFF
TGTGCCAGCAACTGGAGGGAGTCGTCCTACAATGAGCAGTTCTTC
>TRBJ2-5|-|TRBV9|-
CASSVHSQETQYF
TGTGCCAGCAGCGTACACAGTCAAGAGACCCAGTACTTC
>TRBJ2-5|-|TRBV4-1|-
CASSQMGQETQYF
TGCGCCAGCAGCCAAATGGGCCAAGAGACCCAGTACTTC
>TRBJ1-4|-|TRBV29-1|-
CSAMTGDEKLFF
TGCAGCGCTATGACGGGAGATGAAAAACTGTTTTTT